A selection of T cell receptor beta chains follows, all from one sample in a study of cytomegalovirus exposure and HLA in healthy donors. Libraries were prepared by immunoSEQ multiplex PCR; TCRdb keeps only in-frame clonotypes and omits some of them. The sample features roughly 100,000 clones, with about 3% in its top ten. The specimen sequenced was PBMCs. Receptors originate from a man aged 35 to 55 in good health and CMV-seronegative. Each CDR3 is given with its conserved first and last residue. D genes are given only for firm matches.

J	V	D	CDR3	DNA
TRBJ2-2	TRBV2	-	CASSEHGWSTGELFF	TGTGCCAGCAGTGAACACGGGTGGAGCACCGGGGAGCTGTTTTTT
TRBJ1-2	TRBV5-5	-	CASSLRERGYTF	TGTGCCAGCAGCTTGAGGGAGCGAGGCTACACCTTC
TRBJ2-7	TRBV6-5	TRBD1	CASSYRDRAYEQYF	TGTGCCAGCAGTTACCGGGACAGGGCCTACGAGCAGTACTTC
TRBJ2-1	TRBV5-4	TRBD2	CASSSLAGGSYNEQFF	TGTGCCAGCAGCTCTTTAGCGGGAGGCTCCTACAATGAGCAGTTCTTC
TRBJ2-1	TRBV5-1	-	CASSLVVGEANEQFF	TGCGCCAGCAGCTTGGTCGTCGGGGAGGCGAATGAGCAGTTCTTC
TRBJ2-3	TRBV6-4	-	CASSEGLATDTQYF	TGTGCCAGCAGTGAAGGACTTGCCACAGATACGCAGTATTTT
TRBJ1-2	TRBV27	TRBD1	CASSSTKLLNRGRGYGYTF	TGTGCCAGCAGTTCCACGAAGCTACTTAACAGGGGGCGAGGCTATGGCTACACCTTC
TRBJ1-1	TRBV11-2	-	CASSPSTSGGNTEAFF	TGTGCCAGCAGCCCATCCACGTCGGGGGGGAACACTGAAGCTTTCTTT
TRBJ2-7	TRBV19	TRBD1	CASSPRQGSEQYF	TGTGCCAGTAGTCCGAGACAGGGAAGCGAGCAGTACTTC
TRBJ2-6	TRBV7-2	-	CASSLTAGAGSGANVLTF	TGTGCCAGCAGCTTAACGGCAGGGGCCGGCTCTGGGGCCAACGTCCTGACTTTC
TRBJ1-4	TRBV10-3	TRBD1	CAISEQGQPNEKLFF	TGTGCCATCAGTGAACAGGGACAGCCTAATGAAAAACTGTTTTTT
TRBJ2-3	TRBV28	-	CASSLFAVSTDTQYF	TGTGCCAGCAGTTTATTTGCGGTGAGCACAGATACGCAGTATTTT
TRBJ2-7	TRBV6-5	TRBD1	CASRTGGYEQYF	TGTGCCAGCAGAACAGGGGGCTATGAGCAGTACTTC
TRBJ2-7	TRBV10-2	-	CASSDRTAVGGYEQYF	TGCGCCAGCAGTGATAGGACAGCGGTTGGCGGGTACGAGCAGTACTTC
TRBJ1-1	TRBV29-1	TRBD1	CSVEGTGAGTEAFF	TGCAGCGTTGAAGGCACAGGGGCTGGGACTGAAGCTTTCTTT
TRBJ2-7	TRBV6-5	TRBD1	CASSYFGTGHEQYF	TGTGCCAGCAGTTACTTCGGGACAGGGCACGAGCAGTACTTC
TRBJ2-3	TRBV7-8	TRBD2	CASSLGLAGVDTQYF	TGTGCCAGCAGCCTAGGACTAGCGGGAGTAGATACGCAGTATTTT
TRBJ2-7	TRBV19	-	CASSPDRLLSYEQYF	TGTGCCAGTAGTCCAGACAGACTTCTCTCCTACGAGCAGTACTTC
TRBJ2-3	TRBV7-2	-	CASSLQTASTDTQYF	TGTGCCAGCAGCTTACAGACAGCTAGCACAGATACGCAGTATTTT
TRBJ2-3	TRBV14	-	CASSDGLRGTDTQYF	TGTGCCAGCAGTGACGGGCTAAGGGGTACAGATACGCAGTATTTT